This T cell receptor beta chain emerged from a study of identifying expanded T cells in peripheral blood. The CDR3 runs 22 residues. Study-wide findings and caveats: Differentially abundant clones: 1 to 1.5 between replicates, approximately 16 at approximately 13 days, over 18 at four.

This clone has just one count. The antigen is unknown. Repertoires were generated with immunoSEQ multiplex PCR, while TCRdb's copy carries only in-frame clones and drops some. The sample lists over 65,000 clones; 70% to 90% were seen once. The material sequenced was blood. This sequence joins TRBV12-2 and TRBJ2-1. TRBV12-2 is a pseudogene. The source is a person between 18 and 75 years old in good health. The CDR3 nucleotides are TGTGCAAGTCGCTTTGGCCCTGCGTCCCGCGTGGCTCCAGCTCATCCCTACAATGAGCAGTTCTTC. Its protein is CASRFGPASRVAPAHPYNEQFF.